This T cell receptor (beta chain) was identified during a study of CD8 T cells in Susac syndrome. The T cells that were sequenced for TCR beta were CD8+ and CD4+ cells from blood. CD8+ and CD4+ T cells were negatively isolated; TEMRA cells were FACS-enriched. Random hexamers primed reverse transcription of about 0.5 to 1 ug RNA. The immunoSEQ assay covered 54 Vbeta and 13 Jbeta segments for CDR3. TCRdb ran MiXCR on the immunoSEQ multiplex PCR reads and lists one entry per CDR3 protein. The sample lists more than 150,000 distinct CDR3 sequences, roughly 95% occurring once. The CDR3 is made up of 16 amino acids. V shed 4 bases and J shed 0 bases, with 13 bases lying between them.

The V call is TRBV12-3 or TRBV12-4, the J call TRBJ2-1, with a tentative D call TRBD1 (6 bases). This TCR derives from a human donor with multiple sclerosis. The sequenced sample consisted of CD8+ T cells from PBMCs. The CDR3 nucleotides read TGTGCCAGCAGTTCCTTCCGGACAGCCTCCTACAATGAGCAGTTCTTC. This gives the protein CASSSFRTASYNEQFF.